These 12 T cell receptor beta chains were all obtained from the same sample, sequenced in a study of beta chain features in type 1 diabetes. The isolated RNA, all of it, was reverse transcribed, so expressed TCRB transcripts were what got sequenced. Profiling relied on immunoSEQ multiplex PCR, and the TCRdb table lists in-frame clones only, not all of them. The data hold around 250,000 clones, with 27% observed a single time. The sequenced sample was central memory CD4+ T cells from blood. The receptor source for this set is a man aged 25-40 years in good health.

This clone was found many times. CDR3 residues: CASSLIIGQGDNEQFF. CDR3 nucleotide sequence: TGTGCCAGCAGCTTAATTATAGGGCAGGGAGACAATGAGCAGTTCTTC. The chain couples TRBV7-8 to TRBJ2-1; D assignment may be TRBD1 or TRBD2 (5 bases each). Germline V gene lookup returns CDR1 SGHVS and CDR2 FQNEAQ. The CDR3 consists of 16 residues. V lost 2 bases to trimming and J lost 5 bases, with 16 bases between them.

This clone was observed a few times. V usage is TRBV11-2 and J usage is TRBJ2-5, with a tentative D call TRBD1 (6 bases). Trimming took off 5 bases at V and 3 bases at J, with 16 bases between the two ends. This CDR3 contains 15 residues. CDR1 SGHAT and CDR2 FQNNGV come from the germline V gene. The CDR3 here is CASSPTGQSKETQYF. CDR3 in DNA: TGTGCCAGCAGCCCGACGGGACAATCAAAAGAGACCCAGTACTTC.

The chain is built from TRBV19 and TRBJ1-5; D is undetermined. V shed 7 bases and J shed 0 bases, with 13 bases lying between them. This CDR3 region has 15 residues. The germline V gene has CDR1 LNHDA and CDR2 SQIVND (reference sequence). The CDR3 spells CASTLSRNSNQPQHF. CDR3 sequence (DNA): TGTGCCAGTACCCTATCCCGGAATAGCAATCAGCCCCAGCATTTT.

The rearrangement uses TRBV15 and TRBJ2-5, with 8 bases fitting TRBD1. V shed 3 bases, J shed 3 bases, and the junction held 3 bases outside the gene matches. The germline CDR1 and CDR2 sequences are LNHNV and YYDKDF (reference sequence). This CDR3 comprises 14 residues. The DNA of the CDR3 is TGTGCCACCAGCAGCGGGACAGGAGAAGAGACCCAGTACTTC. It specifies CATSSGTGEETQYF.

The sample holds a few counts of this clone. The chain has TRBV7-9 and TRBJ1-2; no clear D gene. Germline V CDR1 and CDR2: SEHNR, FQNEAQ (reference sequence). Trimming pared 1 base from V and 7 bases from J, leaving 7 bases between. There are 12 residues in the CDR3. In DNA, the CDR3 is TGTGCCAGCAGCTTAGTTCAACGTGGCTACACCTTC. This gives the protein CASSLVQRGYTF.

This clone was seen only a few times. This rearrangement joins TRBV7-9 to TRBJ2-5, with D perhaps TRBD1 (6 bases). Germline assignment: CDR1 SEHNR and CDR2 FQNEAQ (reference sequence). The CDR3 is 15 amino acids. Trimming stripped 3 bases from V and 0 bases from J, with 11 bases between. In DNA form, the CDR3 reads TGTGCCAGCAGCTTCCCCGGACAGAACCAAGAGACCCAGTACTTC. This translates into CASSFPGQNQETQYF.

This clone appeared a few times. The V gene is TRBV7-9, the J gene TRBJ1-1; D may be TRBD1 (6 bases). From germline, CDR1 is SEHNR and CDR2 FQNEAQ (reference sequence). V shed 5 bases and J shed 6 bases, with 19 bases lying between them. This CDR3 is 15 amino acids long. The CDR3 coding sequence is TGTGCCAGCAGCCCCCGGACAGCTCTCTGGGCTGAAGCTTTCTTT. Translating gives CASSPRTALWAEAFF.

The V and J genes are TRBV12-2 and TRBJ2-5; TRBD2 was called by the table and not checked on the DNA. TRBV12-2 is a pseudogene locus. The CDR3 runs 14 residues. This chain's CDR3 is CASRPSGGGETQYF. The CDR3 nucleotides are TGTGCAAGTCGCCCCTCTGGGGGAGGGGAGACCCAGTACTTC.

V and J are TRBV7-2 and TRBJ2-3; 7 bases map to TRBD2. CDR1 SGHTA and CDR2 FQGNSA come from the germline V gene. V lost 1 base to trimming and J lost 1 base; unmatched junction nucleotides: 5. The CDR3 runs 16 residues. The CDR3 protein is CASSLGPAGGTDTQYF. CDR3 DNA: TGTGCCAGCAGCTTAGGGCCCGCGGGGGGCACAGATACGCAGTATTTT.

This chain uses TRBV5-1 with TRBJ2-7; TRBD1 matches 7 bases. The CDR3 length is 14 residues. Germline V gene lookup returns CDR1 SGHRS and CDR2 YFSETQ. With 4 bases clipped from V and 0 bases from J, the junction kept 4 bases outside the gene matches. The CDR3 loop is CASSADRHSYEQYF. DNA of the CDR3: TGCGCCAGCAGCGCGGACAGGCACTCCTACGAGCAGTACTTC.

This clone turned up a few times. A read error may explain this, as a much larger clone is one base away. The CDR3 region is CSVEWGNTEAFF. Written as DNA, the CDR3 is TGCAGCGTTGAATGGGGGAACACTGAAGCTTTCTTT. The chain recombines TRBV29-1 with TRBJ1-1; D remains unclear. The CDR3 contains 12 residues. V lost 2 bases and J lost 1, with 5 bases in between. CDR1 and CDR2 (germline): SQVTM, ANQGSEA.

The chain is built from TRBV9 and TRBJ1-1; D is unclear. Germline CDR1 and CDR2: SGDLS and YYNGEE. This CDR3 region has 15 residues. Trimming stripped 0 bases from V and 6 bases from J, with 15 bases between. The DNA for the CDR3 is TGTGCCAGCAGCGTAGCTACTGTGAGTAGCGCTGAAGCTTTCTTT. Translated, it gives CASSVATVSSAEAFF.